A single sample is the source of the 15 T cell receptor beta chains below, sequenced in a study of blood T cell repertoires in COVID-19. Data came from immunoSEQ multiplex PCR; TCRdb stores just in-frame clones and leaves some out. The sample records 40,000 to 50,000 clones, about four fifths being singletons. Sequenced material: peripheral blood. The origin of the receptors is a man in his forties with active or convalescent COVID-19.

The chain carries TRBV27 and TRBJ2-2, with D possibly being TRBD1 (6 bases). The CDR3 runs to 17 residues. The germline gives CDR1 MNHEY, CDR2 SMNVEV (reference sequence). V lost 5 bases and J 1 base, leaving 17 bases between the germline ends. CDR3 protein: CASSPRRTVMNTGELFF. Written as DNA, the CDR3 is TGTGCCAGCAGTCCTAGGCGGACAGTGATGAACACCGGGGAGCTGTTTTTT.

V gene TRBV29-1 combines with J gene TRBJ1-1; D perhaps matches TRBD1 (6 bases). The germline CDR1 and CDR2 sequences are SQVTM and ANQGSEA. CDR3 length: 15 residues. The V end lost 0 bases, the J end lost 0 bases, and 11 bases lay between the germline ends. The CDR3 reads CSVEDNRQVNTEAFF. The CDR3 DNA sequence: TGCAGCGTTGAAGACAATCGACAGGTGAACACTGAAGCTTTCTTT.

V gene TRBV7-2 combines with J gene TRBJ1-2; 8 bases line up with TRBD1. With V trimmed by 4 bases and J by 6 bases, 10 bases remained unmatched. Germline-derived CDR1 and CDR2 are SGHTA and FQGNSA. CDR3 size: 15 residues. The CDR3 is CASSSRGGQVDGYTF. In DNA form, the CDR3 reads TGTGCCAGCAGCTCTAGAGGGGGACAGGTGGATGGCTACACCTTC.

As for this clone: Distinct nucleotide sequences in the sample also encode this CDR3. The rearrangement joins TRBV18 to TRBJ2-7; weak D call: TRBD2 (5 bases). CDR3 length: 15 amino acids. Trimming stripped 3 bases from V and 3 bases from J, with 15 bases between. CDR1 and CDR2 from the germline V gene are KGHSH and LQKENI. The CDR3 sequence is CASSPIGSPIYEQYF. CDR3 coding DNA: TGTGCCAGCTCACCGATAGGGAGCCCGATCTACGAGCAGTACTTC.

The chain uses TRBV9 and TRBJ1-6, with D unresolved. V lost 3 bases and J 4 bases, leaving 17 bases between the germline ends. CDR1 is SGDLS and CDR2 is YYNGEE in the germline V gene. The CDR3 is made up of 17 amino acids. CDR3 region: CASSDPGRAPYNSPLHF. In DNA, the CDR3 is TGTGCCAGCAGCGACCCTGGCCGAGCGCCTTATAATTCACCCCTCCACTTT.

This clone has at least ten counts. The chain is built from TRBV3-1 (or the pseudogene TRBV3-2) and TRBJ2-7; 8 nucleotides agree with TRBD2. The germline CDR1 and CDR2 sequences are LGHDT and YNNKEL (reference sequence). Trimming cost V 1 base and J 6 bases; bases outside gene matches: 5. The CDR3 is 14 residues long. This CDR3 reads CASSQAGGVREQYF. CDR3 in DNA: TGTGCCAGCAGCCAAGCGGGAGGGGTCCGCGAGCAGTACTTC.

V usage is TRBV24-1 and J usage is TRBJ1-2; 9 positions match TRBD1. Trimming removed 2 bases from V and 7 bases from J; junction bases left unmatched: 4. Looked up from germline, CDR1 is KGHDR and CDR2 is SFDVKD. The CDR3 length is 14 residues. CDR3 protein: CATSDWGQGTGYTF. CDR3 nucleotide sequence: TGTGCCACCAGTGATTGGGGACAGGGTACTGGCTACACCTTC.

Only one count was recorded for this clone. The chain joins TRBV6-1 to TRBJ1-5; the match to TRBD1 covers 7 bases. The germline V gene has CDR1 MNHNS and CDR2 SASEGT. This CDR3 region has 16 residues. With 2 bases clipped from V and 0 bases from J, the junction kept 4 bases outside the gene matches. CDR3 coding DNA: TGTGCCAGCAGTGAATCCGGGACAGCTAGCAATCAGCCCCAGCATTTT. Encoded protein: CASSESGTASNQPQHF.

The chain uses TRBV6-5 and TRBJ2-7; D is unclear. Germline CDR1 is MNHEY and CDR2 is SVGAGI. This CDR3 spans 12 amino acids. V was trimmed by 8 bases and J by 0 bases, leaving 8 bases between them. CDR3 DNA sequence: TGTGCCAGCGATGAGTCCTCCTACGAGCAGTACTTC. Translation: CASDESSYEQYF.

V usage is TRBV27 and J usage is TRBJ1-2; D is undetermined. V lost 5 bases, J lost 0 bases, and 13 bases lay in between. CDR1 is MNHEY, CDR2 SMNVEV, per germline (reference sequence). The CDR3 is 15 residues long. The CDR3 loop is CASSPHSRANYGYTF. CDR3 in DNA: TGTGCCAGCAGTCCACATTCGAGGGCTAACTATGGCTACACCTTC.

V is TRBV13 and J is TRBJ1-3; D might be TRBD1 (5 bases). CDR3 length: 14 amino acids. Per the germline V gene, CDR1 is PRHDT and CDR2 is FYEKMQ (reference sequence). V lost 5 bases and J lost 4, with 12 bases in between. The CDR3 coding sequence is TGTGCCAGCAGCATCAGGGATTCCGGAAACACCATATATTTT. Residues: CASSIRDSGNTIYF. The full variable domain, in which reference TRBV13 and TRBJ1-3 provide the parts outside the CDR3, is AAGVIQSPRHLIKEKRETATLKCYPIPRHDTVYWYQQGPGQDPQFLISFYEKMQSDKGSIPDRFSAQQFSDYHSELNMSSLELGDSALYFCASSIRDSGNTIYFGEGSWLTVV.

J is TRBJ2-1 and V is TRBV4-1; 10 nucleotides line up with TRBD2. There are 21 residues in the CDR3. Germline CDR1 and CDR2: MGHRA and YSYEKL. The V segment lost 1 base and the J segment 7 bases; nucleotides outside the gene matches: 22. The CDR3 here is CASSQVVTLQGTSGAQNEQFF. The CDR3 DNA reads TGCGCCAGCAGCCAAGTCGTTACCTTACAGGGAACTAGCGGGGCCCAGAATGAGCAGTTCTTC.

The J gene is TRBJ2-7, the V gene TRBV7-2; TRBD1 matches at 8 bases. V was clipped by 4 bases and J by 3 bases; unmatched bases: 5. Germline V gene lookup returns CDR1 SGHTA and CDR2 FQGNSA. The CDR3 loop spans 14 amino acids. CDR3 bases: TGTGCCAGCAGCTCGACAGGGGCTAGCTACGAGCAGTACTTC. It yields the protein CASSSTGASYEQYF.

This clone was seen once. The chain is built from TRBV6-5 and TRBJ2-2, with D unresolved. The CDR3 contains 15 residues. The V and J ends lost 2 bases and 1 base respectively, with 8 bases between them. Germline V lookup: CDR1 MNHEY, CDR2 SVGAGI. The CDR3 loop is CASSYVTRNTGELFF. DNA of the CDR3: TGTGCCAGCAGTTACGTGACTCGGAACACCGGGGAGCTGTTTTTT.

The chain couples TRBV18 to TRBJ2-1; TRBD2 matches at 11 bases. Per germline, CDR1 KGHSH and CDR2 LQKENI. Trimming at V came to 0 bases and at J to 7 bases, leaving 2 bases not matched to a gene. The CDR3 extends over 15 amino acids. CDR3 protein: CASSPPLAGGNEQFF. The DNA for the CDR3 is TGTGCCAGCTCACCACCGCTAGCGGGAGGTAATGAGCAGTTCTTC.